These 27 T cell receptor beta chains share one sample of origin, sequenced in a study of a mutant IDH1 vaccine in newly diagnosed glioma. Sequencing was performed with immunoSEQ multiplex PCR; in TCRdb, only in-frame clones are kept and a portion is missing. The table includes some 25,000 clones, over 80% detected once. Their specific antigens are unknown. This sample's time point: week 47, end of study. Each dose delivered 300 ug of mutant IDH1 20-mer peptide subcutaneously with imiquimod. Sequencing used PBMCs, obtained from a glioma patient whose treatment included an IDH1 peptide vaccine. These receptors all stem from a man in his forties with glioma. Some clones in this sample may be carry-over from other donors' samples.

J is TRBJ1-1 and V is TRBV5-6; D remains ambiguous. Looked up from germline, CDR1 is SGHDT and CDR2 is YYEEEE. The CDR3 contains 11 residues. The V and J ends lost 4 bases and 5 bases respectively, with 6 bases between them. CDR3 DNA: TGTGCCAGCAGCAGAGGGACTGAAGCTTTCTTT. Its translation is CASSRGTEAFF. The whole variable domain, remainder taken from reference TRBV5-6 and TRBJ1-1, is DAGVTQSPTHLIKTRGQQVTLRCSPKSGHDTVSWYQQALGQGPQFIFQYYEEEERQRGNFPDRFSGHQFPNYSSELNVNALLLGDSALYLCASSRGTEAFFGQGTRLTVV.

The V call is TRBV30, the J call TRBJ1-2, with D possibly being TRBD1 (5 bases). Looked up from germline, CDR1 is GTSNPN and CDR2 is SVGIG (reference sequence). The V end lost 0 bases, the J end lost 4 bases, and 12 bases lay between the germline ends. CDR3 size: 14 residues. CDR3 sequence reads: CAWSVLRGGYGYTF. CDR3 nucleotides: TGTGCCTGGAGTGTACTGAGGGGAGGCTATGGCTACACCTTC.

The chain uses TRBV5-8 and TRBJ2-5, with TRBD1 matching over 11 bases. Trimming at V came to 2 bases and at J to 1 base, leaving 7 bases not matched to a gene. This CDR3 region has 17 residues. Germline lookup yields CDR1 SGHTS and CDR2 YDEGEE. In DNA form, the CDR3 reads TGTGCCAGCAGCTTCCTCTTCGGGACAGGGGGCCAAGAGACCCAGTACTTC. Translated, it gives CASSFLFGTGGQETQYF.

This clone was observed a handful of times. J is TRBJ1-1 and V is TRBV6-6, with D perhaps matching TRBD1 (6 bases). CDR3 length equals 11 residues. Trimming cost V 5 bases and J 8 bases, with 9 bases left between them. Germline values: CDR1 MNHNY, CDR2 SVGAGI (reference sequence). This CDR3 is CASSKDREAFF. CDR3 DNA sequence: TGTGCCAGCAGTAAAGACAGGGAAGCTTTCTTT.

The J gene is TRBJ2-7, the V gene TRBV5-6; 9 nucleotides match TRBD1. V lost 2 bases to trimming and J lost 2 bases; unmatched junction nucleotides: 2. Germline V gene lookup returns CDR1 SGHDT and CDR2 YYEEEE. The CDR3 length is 14 residues. The CDR3 nucleotides read TGTGCCAGCAGCTTTGGGACAGGGACCTACGAGCAGTACTTC. Translated: CASSFGTGTYEQYF.

The chain employs TRBV29-1 and TRBJ1-2; perhaps TRBD1 as D (5 bases). V lost 1 base, J lost 9 bases, and 15 bases lay in between. The CDR3 is 13 residues long. The germline CDR1 and CDR2 sequences are SQVTM and ANQGSEA. CDR3 in amino acids: CSVEAGTGIRYTF. CDR3 DNA sequence: TGCAGCGTTGAAGCCGGGACGGGTATTCGCTACACCTTC.

This chain connects TRBV9 to TRBJ1-6; tentative D call: TRBD1 (6 bases). The CDR3 is made up of 15 amino acids. Germline V gene lookup returns CDR1 SGDLS and CDR2 YYNGEE. V shed 4 bases and J shed 7 bases, with 15 bases lying between them. The chain's CDR3 is CASSLGGGINSPLHF. The CDR3 bases are TGTGCCAGCAGCCTAGGGGGAGGGATCAATTCACCCCTCCACTTT.

The chain has TRBV4-1 and TRBJ1-6; no clear D. Germline CDR1 reads MGHRA; CDR2 reads YSYEKL. Deletions cut 0 bases from V and 6 bases from J, with 12 bases between. The CDR3 extends over 16 amino acids. The CDR3 loop reads CASSQDPAVGNSPLHF. The CDR3 region has the DNA TGCGCCAGCAGCCAAGATCCGGCCGTAGGTAATTCACCCCTCCACTTT.

There are a few counts of this clone. The chain links TRBV9 to TRBJ1-5; the match to TRBD1 covers 7 bases. Trimming cost V 4 bases and J 1 base; bases outside gene matches: 5. The length of the CDR3 is 15 residues. Germline CDR1 SGDLS, CDR2 YYNGEE. In DNA, the CDR3 is TGTGCCAGCAGCACCTCGGGACAGAGCAATCAGCCCCAGCATTTT. Translating gives CASSTSGQSNQPQHF.

J is TRBJ1-1 and V is TRBV19, with TRBD1 matching over 8 bases. With 3 bases clipped from V and 11 bases from J, the junction kept 5 bases outside the gene matches. CDR3 length: 12 amino acids. Germline CDR1 is LNHDA and CDR2 is SQIVND (reference sequence). The CDR3 bases are TGTGCCAGTAGTATCGGGACAGGTGCCGCTTTCTTT. Its translation is CASSIGTGAAFF.

The V gene is TRBV20-1, the J gene TRBJ2-1; D is uncertain. The CDR3 length is 10 residues. V was shortened by 6 bases and J by 4 bases, with 4 bases between the two germline ends. From germline, CDR1 is DFQATT and CDR2 SNEGSKA (reference sequence). CDR3 sequence (DNA): TGCAGTGCGAGATACAATGAGCAGTTCTTC. This encodes CSARYNEQFF.

This sequence joins TRBV7-2 and TRBJ2-7; D is unclear. The length of the CDR3 is 12 residues. The V gene's germline CDR1 is SGHTA and CDR2 FQGNSA. Trimming pared 3 bases from V and 4 bases from J, leaving 7 bases between. The CDR3 loop reads CASSFPGYEQYF. DNA for the CDR3: TGTGCCAGCAGCTTTCCAGGATACGAGCAGTACTTC.

V and J are TRBV7-9 and TRBJ1-1; D is ambiguous. V lost 6 bases and J lost 8, with 13 bases in between. Germline V gives CDR1 SEHNR, CDR2 FQNEAQ (reference sequence). The CDR3 runs to 12 residues. CDR3 coding DNA: TGTGCCAGCAGTCAGCTTGGATTCGAAGCTTTCTTT. Amino acid sequence: CASSQLGFEAFF.

The chain employs TRBV6-1 and TRBJ2-3; 8 bases agree with TRBD2. CDR1 is MNHNS and CDR2 is SASEGT in the germline V gene. Trimming removed 0 bases from V and 5 bases from J; junction bases left unmatched: 10. The length of the CDR3 is 17 residues. CDR3 nucleotides: TGTGCCAGCAGTGAAGCAGGGGCGGGGGGCCGGGGAGATACGCAGTATTTT. Protein product: CASSEAGAGGRGDTQYF.

The chain employs TRBV19 and TRBJ1-1; weak D call: TRBD1 (5 bases). V lost 7 bases and J lost 5, with 20 bases in between. This CDR3 region has 15 residues. Germline CDR1 and CDR2: LNHDA and SQIVND (reference sequence). Here the CDR3 DNA reads TGTGCCAGTACTCCGGAGGGCAGGGCGTGGACTGAAGCTTTCTTT. It codes for CASTPEGRAWTEAFF.

The chain recombines TRBV29-1 with TRBJ2-5; possibly TRBD1 for D (5 bases). The CDR3 has 13 residues. V lost 4 bases to trimming and J lost 0 bases, with 9 bases between them. The germline CDR1 and CDR2 sequences are SQVTM and ANQGSEA. This CDR3 reads CSVVAGYQETQYF. The CDR3, as DNA: TGCAGCGTTGTGGCAGGGTACCAAGAGACCCAGTACTTC.

The chain has TRBV4-1 and TRBJ1-5; the D gene is possibly TRBD1 (6 bases). This CDR3 has 16 residues. V lost 1 base and J lost 0, with 10 bases in between. The V gene's germline CDR1 is MGHRA and CDR2 YSYEKL. Written as DNA, the CDR3 is TGCGCCAGCAGCCAAGGGACAGACTATAGCAATCAGCCCCAGCATTTT. It yields the protein CASSQGTDYSNQPQHF.

V gene TRBV27 combines with J gene TRBJ1-1; D uncertain. The CDR3 consists of 15 residues. Trimming left V 5 bases short and J 0 bases short, with 13 bases between. Germline V CDR1 and CDR2: MNHEY, SMNVEV (reference sequence). The CDR3 region has the DNA TGTGCCAGCAGTCCCACCCACCACATGAACACTGAAGCTTTCTTT. Translated, it gives CASSPTHHMNTEAFF.

The chain has TRBV10-1 and TRBJ1-6; D gene ambiguous. V lost 8 bases and J 10 bases, leaving 15 bases between the germline ends. CDR1 is WNHNN, CDR2 SYGVQD, per germline (reference sequence). The CDR3 loop spans 13 amino acids. DNA of the CDR3: TGCGCCAGCGGGCAAGCGTATGGGTCACCCCTCCACTTT. Its protein product is CASGQAYGSPLHF.

Details on this clone: Distinct nucleotide sequences in the sample also encode this CDR3. DNA of the CDR3: TGTGCCAGCAGTGACGGGACTAGCGGGGGGGCAGATACGCAGTATTTT. It is translated as CASSDGTSGGADTQYF. The chain couples TRBV6-4 to TRBJ2-3; 16 nucleotides agree with TRBD2. The CDR3 length is 16 residues. The germline V gene encodes CDR1 MRHNA and CDR2 SNTAGT. The V and J ends lost 2 bases and 4 bases, in that order; junction bases with no gene match: 0.

This chain uses TRBV11-2 with TRBJ2-5; 7 positions agree with TRBD1. CDR1 is SGHAT, CDR2 FQNNGV, per germline. This CDR3 is 15 amino acids long. With V trimmed by 5 bases and J by 5 bases, 11 bases remained unmatched. The CDR3 sequence: CASSAQQGRSETQYF. CDR3 nucleotide sequence: TGTGCCAGCAGCGCCCAACAGGGGCGGTCGGAGACCCAGTACTTC.

This clone was seen a few times. This chain uses TRBV4-1 with TRBJ1-6; D unresolved. Trimming removed 3 bases at V and 0 bases at J, with 21 bases between. The CDR3 covers 20 residues. From germline, CDR1 is MGHRA and CDR2 YSYEKL. CDR3 nucleotide sequence: TGCGCCAGCAGCCAGGGCAGGAGTAGTTCCCTAAGCTCCTATAATTCACCCCTCCACTTT. This gives the protein CASSQGRSSSLSSYNSPLHF.

The rearrangement links TRBV5-6 to TRBJ2-1; 13 nucleotides align to TRBD2. From germline, CDR1 is SGHDT and CDR2 YYEEEE. There are 18 residues in the CDR3. V shed 4 bases, J shed 3 bases, and the junction held 10 bases outside the gene matches. This CDR3 reads CASSSLTSGGPHYNEQFF. Written as DNA, the CDR3 is TGTGCCAGCAGCAGCCTGACTAGCGGGGGGCCTCACTACAATGAGCAGTTCTTC.

V usage is TRBV12-5 and J usage is TRBJ2-7; TRBD1 matches at 7 bases. Germline lookup yields CDR1 LGHNT and CDR2 FRNRAP. The ends lost 1 base at V and 3 bases at J; junction bases unmatched: 6. This CDR3 spans 15 amino acids. CDR3 in amino acids: CASGLAFGQDYEQYF. The CDR3 bases are TGTGCTAGTGGTTTGGCATTTGGACAGGACTACGAGCAGTACTTC.

The J gene is TRBJ1-4, the V gene TRBV30, with D uncertain. The CDR3 loop spans 14 amino acids. Trimming stripped 0 bases from V and 8 bases from J, with 13 bases between. Germline CDR1 is GTSNPN and CDR2 is SVGIG (reference sequence). The CDR3 DNA reads TGTGCCTGGAGTGTCTACAGCCCGAACGAAAAACTGTTTTTT. Residues: CAWSVYSPNEKLFF.

The chain is built from TRBV4-1 and TRBJ2-7; D uncertain. This CDR3 is built from 16 residues. Germline CDR1 MGHRA, CDR2 YSYEKL. V shed 0 bases and J shed 6 bases, with 18 bases lying between them. In DNA, the CDR3 is TGCGCCAGCAGCCAAGATCTAACCCCACCCCCCCTCGAGCAGTACTTC. Amino acids: CASSQDLTPPPLEQYF.

The V and J genes are TRBV27 and TRBJ2-7, with D perhaps matching TRBD2 (6 bases). Germline CDR1 is MNHEY and CDR2 is SMNVEV (reference sequence). This CDR3 comprises 14 residues. Trimming left V 2 bases short and J 2 bases short, with 10 bases between. CDR3 residues: CASSLSGSTYEQYF. The CDR3 bases are TGTGCCAGCAGTTTAAGCGGGTCCACCTACGAGCAGTACTTC.